This T cell receptor (beta chain) is drawn from a study of blood T cell repertoires in COVID-19. Germline CDR1 SGHRS, CDR2 YFSETQ. There are 13 residues in the CDR3. Trimming took 1 base from V and 3 from J, leaving 7 bases between them. This clone has more than one count but fewer than ten. The table came from immunoSEQ multiplex PCR; TCRdb's copy has only in-frame clones and leaves some out. This table holds fewer than 500,000 clones, 75% to 90% found once. The chain links TRBV5-1 to TRBJ1-1; D uncertain. The clonotype comes from a young woman who had recovered from COVID-19. Specimen: PBMCs or T cells enriched from blood (not recorded which). The CDR3 reads CASSLKGDTEAFF. The CDR3 DNA sequence: TGCGCCAGCAGCTTGAAGGGAGACACTGAAGCTTTCTTT.